This T cell receptor beta chain was documented in a study of blood T cells in healthy people across ages. Ten or more counts support this clonotype. Germline assignment: CDR1 PRHDT and CDR2 FYEKMQ (reference sequence). V was cut by 4 bases and J by 5 bases, with 15 bases left in between. This CDR3 has 14 amino acids. PCR was performed a second time for 7 to 11 cycles using a sample-barcoded 5' primer and a J-beta primer mix. TCRdb processed the 5' RACE reads anew with MiXCR; each CDR3 protein has one entry. The data hold approximately 800,000 distinct CDR3 sequences, with about 34% observed a single time.

The V and J genes are TRBV13 and TRBJ2-7; weak D call: TRBD1 (6 bases). Material: blood. This TCR came from a man between 18 and 35 years old in good health. CDR3 in DNA: TGTGCCAGCAGCTCCCGGGACAATCGGGACGAGCAGTACTTC. Its translation: CASSSRDNRDEQYF.